This is a list of T cell receptor beta chains from one sample in a study of T cells in Graves' hyperthyroidism and ophthalmopathy. TCRdb ran MiXCR on the multiplex PCR reads and lists one entry per CDR3 protein. The table has under 400,000 distinct CDR3 sequences, about 13% seen once. The sequenced material came from blood. The source is a woman between 18 and 29 years old with Graves' hyperthyroidism. The CDR3 runs from the conserved cysteine through the conserved F or W. The order of the fields is clone size, D gene, V gene, J gene, CDR3 protein, CDR3 DNA. The D gene is left open where the match is weak. For some rows the clone size is stated as once, few or many, or as a class when expanded; others skip it.

few	NA	TRBV27	TRBJ1-6	CASSLSGGVYNSPLHF	TGTGCCAGCAGTTTATCAGGCGGAGTCTATAATTCACCCCTCCACTTT
many	TRBD1	TRBV11-2	TRBJ2-3	CASSLTAGGFDTQYF	TGTGCCAGCAGCTTAACGGCAGGGGGCTTCGATACGCAGTATTTT
many	TRBD2	TRBV4-3	TRBJ2-5	CASSQVSSGRSGETQYF	TGCGCCAGCAGCCAAGTTTCGAGCGGGAGGTCGGGAGAGACCCAGTACTTC
NA	TRBD2	TRBV27	TRBJ2-7	CASSPRLAGVDEQYF	TGTGCCAGCAGTCCTCGACTAGCGGGTGTGGACGAGCAGTACTTC
few	TRBD1	TRBV6-2/TRBV6-3	TRBJ1-2	CASSSNRGPVKNYGYTF	TGTGCCAGCAGTTCTAACAGGGGACCCGTGAAAAACTATGGCTACACCTTC
many	NA	TRBV2	TRBJ1-5	CASSEGGGSNQPQHF	TGTGCCAGCAGTGAGGGGGGCGGGAGCAATCAGCCCCAGCATTTT
many	NA	TRBV10-3	TRBJ1-1	CAISDLVRATEAFF	TGTGCCATCAGTGACCTGGTGAGGGCCACTGAAGCTTTCTTT
many	NA	TRBV11-3	TRBJ2-2	CASSLYPGSRAGELFF	TGTGCCAGCAGCTTATACCCGGGGTCAAGGGCCGGGGAGCTGTTTTTT
many	NA	TRBV2	TRBJ2-7	CASSETPREQYF	TGTGCCAGCAGTGAAACTCCTCGCGAGCAGTACTTC
NA	TRBD2	TRBV4-2	TRBJ2-2	CASSQDTSERNTGELFF	TGTGCCAGCAGCCAAGATACTAGCGAGAGAAACACCGGGGAGCTGTTTTTT
many	NA	TRBV7-8	TRBJ1-1	CASSLTRNTEAFF	TGTGCCAGCAGCTTAACCAGGAACACTGAAGCTTTCTTT
few	NA	TRBV14	TRBJ2-5	CASSQEWSETQYF	TGTGCCAGCAGCCAAGAATGGAGTGAGACCCAGTACTTC
NA	NA	TRBV7-9	TRBJ1-1	CASSRDGEAFF	TGTGCCAGCAGCAGGGACGGAGAAGCTTTCTTT
many	TRBD1	TRBV28	TRBJ1-2	CASSGETGLDTF	TGTGCCAGCAGTGGGGAGACAGGGCTAGACACCTTC
many	NA	TRBV3-1	TRBJ1-1	CASSHEVGGRKAFF	TGTGCCAGCAGCCATGAAGTGGGGGGGAGGAAAGCTTTCTTT
few	TRBD1	TRBV5-1	TRBJ2-5	CASSPLWTGNRETQYF	TGCGCCAGCAGCCCGTTATGGACAGGGAATCGAGAGACCCAGTACTTC
many	NA	TRBV7-8	TRBJ2-6	CASSPGAVANVLTF	TGTGCCAGCAGCCCCGGCGCGGTGGCCAACGTCCTGACTTTC
many	NA	TRBV12-3/TRBV12-4	TRBJ2-1	CASSSTLRSYNEQFF	TGTGCCAGCAGTTCTACTCTCCGATCCTACAATGAGCAGTTCTTC
many	NA	TRBV3-1	TRBJ2-3	CASSQEDLDTQYF	TGTGCCAGCAGCCAAGAAGACCTCGATACGCAGTATTTT
NA	TRBD1	TRBV9	TRBJ1-6	CASSAGDRHNSPLHF	TGTGCCAGCAGCGCCGGGGACAGGCATAATTCACCCCTCCACTTT
many	NA	TRBV7-2	TRBJ1-1	CASSFGESGEAFF	TGTGCCAGCAGCTTTGGCGAAAGCGGTGAAGCTTTCTTT
many	NA	TRBV9	TRBJ2-5	CASSDVGGPQETQYF	TGTGCCAGCAGCGACGTAGGGGGGCCTCAAGAGACCCAGTACTTC
once	NA	TRBV30	TRBJ2-7	CAWIAPGWFSEQYF	TGTGCCTGGATAGCTCCAGGGTGGTTCAGCGAGCAGTACTTC
many	NA	TRBV7-2	TRBJ2-3	CASSPLQSVAITDTQYF	TGTGCCAGCAGCCCCCTACAGAGCGTGGCAATTACAGATACGCAGTATTTT
many	NA	TRBV5-1	TRBJ1-1	CASSFRAMNTEAFF	TGCGCCAGCAGCTTCAGGGCCATGAACACTGAAGCTTTCTTT
many	NA	TRBV2	TRBJ2-3	CARHGGDTQYF	TGTGCCAGACATGGGGGAGATACGCAGTATTTT
many	NA	TRBV10-3	TRBJ1-5	CAISEAGGNQPQHF	TGTGCCATCAGTGAGGCCGGGGGCAATCAGCCCCAGCATTTT
many	TRBD1	TRBV12-3/TRBV12-4	TRBJ2-7	CASTGTGYEQYF	TGTGCCAGCACCGGGACAGGCTACGAGCAGTACTTC
many	TRBD2	TRBV7-9	TRBJ2-1	CASSPAGGGEQFF	TGTGCCAGCAGCCCAGCTGGGGGGGGTGAGCAGTTCTTC
many	TRBD1	TRBV2	TRBJ1-1	CASSQDREAEAFF	TGTGCCAGCAGCCAAGACAGGGAGGCTGAAGCTTTCTTT
many	NA	TRBV30	TRBJ2-1	CAWSAPTYSNEQFF	TGTGCCTGGAGTGCCCCAACTTATAGCAATGAGCAGTTCTTC
NA	NA	TRBV27	TRBJ2-2	CASSLDVGGNTGELFF	TGTGCCAGCAGTTTAGATGTGGGGGGAAACACCGGGGAGCTGTTTTTT
many	NA	TRBV29-1	TRBJ1-2	CSVEGTVNYGYTF	TGCAGCGTTGAAGGGACAGTGAACTATGGCTACACCTTC
many	NA	TRBV10-3	TRBJ1-1	CAISDPDSLGTEAFF	TGTGCCATCAGTGACCCGGACTCCCTCGGCACTGAAGCTTTCTTT
few	TRBD1	TRBV6-2/TRBV6-3	TRBJ2-7	CASGLFSGGNSYEQYF	TGTGCCAGCGGTCTTTTTTCAGGGGGCAACTCCTACGAGCAGTACTTC
many	TRBD1	TRBV3-1	TRBJ2-7	CASSRRPGTDLYEQYF	TGTGCCAGCAGCCGACGTCCCGGGACAGACCTCTACGAGCAGTACTTC
many	NA	TRBV4-2	TRBJ1-5	CASSKDRTGGQPQHF	TGTGCCAGCAGCAAAGACAGAACCGGGGGTCAGCCCCAGCATTTT
many	TRBD1	TRBV18	TRBJ1-5	CASSQTGGNQPQHF	TGTGCCAGCTCACAAACAGGGGGCAATCAGCCCCAGCATTTT
NA	TRBD2	TRBV6-1	TRBJ2-1	CASTLSAGVTNEQFF	TGTGCCAGCACCCTTTCGGCGGGGGTAACCAATGAGCAGTTCTTC
many	TRBD2	TRBV7-9	TRBJ2-1	CASSLASGSTGNEQFF	TGTGCCAGCAGCTTAGCCAGCGGGAGTACTGGAAATGAGCAGTTCTTC
many	NA	TRBV2	TRBJ2-7	CASSLQGVVGGEQYF	TGTGCCAGCAGCCTACAGGGAGTCGTGGGGGGGGAGCAGTACTTC
NA	NA	TRBV7-8	TRBJ1-6	CASSLKERRSPLHF	TGTGCCAGCAGCTTAAAGGAGAGGAGATCACCCCTCCACTTT
many	NA	TRBV12-3/TRBV12-4	TRBJ2-3	CASSFGGLQTDTQYF	TGTGCCAGCAGTTTTGGGGGACTCCAAACAGATACGCAGTATTTT
NA	TRBD2	TRBV20-1	TRBJ2-4	CSAMPGGSFKNIQYF	TGCAGTGCCATGCCCGGGGGGAGTTTCAAAAACATTCAGTACTTC
many	TRBD1	TRBV6-2/TRBV6-3	TRBJ1-5	CASSYSGTGGVQPQHF	TGTGCCAGCAGTTACTCTGGGACAGGGGGCGTCCAGCCCCAGCATTTT
NA	TRBD2	TRBV6-1	TRBJ2-4	CASSFFGGAVDIQYF	TGTGCCAGCAGTTTCTTCGGGGGGGCCGTAGACATTCAGTACTTC
many	NA	TRBV20-1	TRBJ1-3	CSARGTGYGNTIYF	TGCAGTGCTAGAGGTACAGGATACGGAAACACCATATATTTT
many	NA	TRBV12-3/TRBV12-4	TRBJ2-7	CASRDGRTYEQYF	TGTGCCAGCAGGGATGGACGTACCTACGAGCAGTACTTC
few	NA	TRBV18	TRBJ1-4	CASSAPTNEKLFF	TGTGCCAGCTCAGCTCCAACTAATGAAAAACTGTTTTTT
many	NA	TRBV27	TRBJ2-1	CASSLSILGPYNEQFF	TGTGCCAGCAGTTTATCGATCCTAGGCCCCTACAATGAGCAGTTCTTC
many	TRBD2	TRBV28	TRBJ2-1	CASSSPTSGTGNEQFF	TGTGCCAGCAGTTCCCCGACTAGCGGGACGGGGAATGAGCAGTTCTTC
many	NA	TRBV28	TRBJ1-6	CASSFSGSNSPLHF	TGTGCCAGCAGTTTTTCGGGAAGTAATTCACCCCTCCACTTT
many	TRBD1	TRBV9	TRBJ2-3	CASSVVDRVTDTQYF	TGTGCCAGCAGCGTAGTGGACAGGGTAACAGATACGCAGTATTTT
NA	NA	TRBV2	TRBJ2-7	CASSEEAGVAYEQYF	TGTGCCAGCAGTGAAGAGGCAGGGGTTGCGTACGAGCAGTACTTC
NA	TRBD2	TRBV20-1	TRBJ2-3	CSARGELAGEDTQYF	TGCAGTGCTAGAGGGGAACTAGCGGGGGAAGATACGCAGTATTTT
many	NA	TRBV2	TRBJ2-1	CASSDPMGYNEQFF	TGTGCCAGCAGTGATCCGATGGGCTACAATGAGCAGTTCTTC
many	TRBD2	TRBV7-2	TRBJ2-3	CASSRRMGLAASTDTQYF	TGTGCCAGCAGCCGGCGCATGGGACTAGCGGCTAGCACAGATACGCAGTATTTT
once	NA	TRBV7-7	TRBJ2-7	CASSLSGWDEQYF	TGTGCTAGCAGCTTATCCGGGTGGGACGAGCAGTACTTC
few	TRBD1	TRBV4-2	TRBJ1-6	CASSQEVWDRDYNSPLHF	TGTGCCAGCAGCCAAGAAGTTTGGGACAGGGACTATAATTCACCCCTCCACTTT
few	TRBD2	TRBV5-4	TRBJ2-3	CASSHRYDGAGADTQYF	TGTGCCAGCAGCCACCGCTACGACGGAGCGGGGGCAGATACGCAGTATTTT